Included here is one TCR beta chain sequence, with context. Followed longitudinally, the Seattle patients had been enrolled during active infection. These data come from a study of blood T cell repertoires in COVID-19. Overall study: Donors in the United States, Italy and Spain gave samples during acute or convalescent COVID-19. T cells, B-cell-depleted T cells, or PBMCs provided the cDNA or gDNA that served as material.

Libraries were prepared by immunoSEQ multiplex PCR; TCRdb keeps only in-frame clonotypes and omits some of them. The data show 200,000 to 250,000 clones, just under 90% seen once. CDR3 length equals 18 residues. Germline assignment: CDR1 SGHRS and CDR2 YFSETQ. J gave up 1 base and V 1 base, and 10 bases lay outside the gene matches. Sequenced material: peripheral blood. The chain uses TRBV5-1 and TRBJ2-7, with 11 bases that match TRBD1. The receptor was derived from a man aged 25-45 years with COVID-19, enrolled during active disease. This CDR3 reads CASSLQRTGGAFSYEQYF. The CDR3 DNA is TGCGCCAGCAGCTTGCAGAGGACAGGGGGCGCCTTTTCCTACGAGCAGTACTTC.